Listed below are T cell receptor beta chains from one sample, sequenced in a study of OX40 agonist ivuxolimab in advanced cancers. This table comes from immunoSEQ multiplex PCR, and its TCRdb copy is limited to in-frame clones, with some not included. The sample contains 55,000 to 70,000 clones, about 85% of which appear only once. The material was CD4+ or CD8+ T cells sorted from blood, obtained in a trial of the OX40 agonist ivuxolimab. These receptors came from an adult with an advanced solid tumor such as melanoma, head and neck, liver or kidney cancer. Both conserved end residues are part of each CDR3. The D gene is left open where the match is weak. For some rows the clone size is stated as once, few or many, or as a class when expanded; others skip it.

once TRBJ1-1 TRBV10-2 TRBD1 TGCGCCAGCGGAGGGGGCCTGAACACTGAAGCTTTCTTT CASGGGLNTEAFF
NA TRBJ1-5 TRBV11-1 NA TGTGCCAGCAGCACCCACAGCAATCAGCCCCAGCATTTT CASSTHSNQPQHF
NA TRBJ1-2 TRBV4-1 TRBD1 TGCGCCAGCAGCCGCCTACAGGGGGCGCGTGGCTACACCTTC CASSRLQGARGYTF
NA TRBJ1-1 TRBV10-3 TRBD1 TGTGCCATCAACCCCGGGACAGGGGGCTACACTGAAGCTTTCTTT CAINPGTGGYTEAFF
NA TRBJ1-3 TRBV2 NA TGTGCCAGCAGTGTGGGGGTCTCTCGAGATGGAAACACCATATATTTT CASSVGVSRDGNTIYF
NA TRBJ1-1 TRBV4-2 TRBD1 TGTGCCAGCAGCCATGGGACAGCAACCTTGAACACTGAAGCTTTCTTT CASSHGTATLNTEAFF
once TRBJ1-1 TRBV6-5 NA TGCTGCACCGGGACCGTATATGAAGCGAGCACTGAAGCTTTCTTT CCTGTVYEASTEAFF
NA TRBJ1-1 TRBV30 NA TGTGCCTGGAGGCTGGAAGTCATGAACACTGAAGCTTTCTTT CAWRLEVMNTEAFF
NA TRBJ1-1 TRBV18 NA TGTGCCAGCTCAGCGGGGGCGGGGAACACTGAAGCTTTCTTT CASSAGAGNTEAFF
NA TRBJ2-5 TRBV6-1 TRBD1 TGTGCCAGCACCACTACCGGGACAGGGTTAGAGACCCAGTACTTC CASTTTGTGLETQYF
NA TRBJ1-4 TRBV5-8 NA TGTGCCAGCAGCTTGGAGGGCGCCGCTCGGAATGAAAAACTGTTTTTT CASSLEGAARNEKLFF
NA TRBJ1-3 TRBV2 NA TGTGCCAGCAGTGACAGGACAGCAAGAAACACCATATATTTT CASSDRTARNTIYF
few TRBJ2-7 TRBV30 NA TGTGCCTGGAGTAAGAGCTACGAGCAGTACTTC CAWSKSYEQYF
NA TRBJ1-1 TRBV7-6 TRBD1 TGTGCCAGCAGCTTAGCGGCAGGGGGCACTGAAGCTTTCTTT CASSLAAGGTEAFF
NA TRBJ2-7 TRBV2 NA TGTGCCAGCAGAGCCCACTCGGTATACGAGCAGTACTTC CASRAHSVYEQYF
few TRBJ1-5 TRBV11-2 NA TGTGCCAGCAGCTCCCAGGGGAATCAGCCCCAGCATTTT CASSSQGNQPQHF
NA TRBJ1-2 TRBV9 NA TGTGCCAGCAGCCCCGTAGGAGTGGGCAGGACTAACTATGGCTACACCTTC CASSPVGVGRTNYGYTF
NA TRBJ1-6 TRBV18 TRBD1 TGTGCCAGCTCATTGGCCGGACAGGGGATAGGGTCAAACTCACCCCTCCACTTT CASSLAGQGIGSNSPLHF
NA TRBJ1-2 TRBV25-1 TRBD1 TGTGCCAGCAGTCCCTGGACAGGGGGCGAAAGTAGCTATGGCTACACCTTC CASSPWTGGESSYGYTF
NA TRBJ1-2 TRBV11-2 NA TGTGCCAGCAGCTTAGGGAGCCAGGCGCGGGGCTACACCTTC CASSLGSQARGYTF
NA TRBJ2-1 TRBV9 TRBD2 TGTGCCAGCAGCGTAGGTGGACTAGCGGGGTTAATAAGGAGCTCCTACAATGAGCAGTTCTTC CASSVGGLAGLIRSSYNEQFF
few TRBJ2-7 TRBV19 TRBD1 TGTGCCAGTAGTGGCCGGGACAGGGGTTTCGAGCAGTACTTC CASSGRDRGFEQYF
NA TRBJ2-1 TRBV9 TRBD2 TGTGCCAGCAGCGTAGGGTCTAGCGGGGGGGTCTACAATGAGCAGTTCTTC CASSVGSSGGVYNEQFF
NA TRBJ1-3 TRBV10-3 TRBD1 TGTGCCATCAGTAGGACAGGATCAGGAAACACCATATATTTT CAISRTGSGNTIYF
NA TRBJ1-6 TRBV7-9 NA TGTGCCAGCAACCATCAAGGGGGGGGGTCACCCCTCCACTTT CASNHQGGGSPLHF
NA TRBJ1-3 TRBV4-1 NA TGCGCCAGCAGCCGAACCGGGGGCCCTGGAAACACCATATATTTT CASSRTGGPGNTIYF
NA TRBJ2-5 TRBV18 NA TGTGCCAGCTCACCAACAGGGCCCGGGACCCAGTACTTC CASSPTGPGTQYF
NA TRBJ2-1 TRBV29-1 NA TGCAGCGTAGCCGGGACAACGACATACAATGAGCAGTTCTTC CSVAGTTTYNEQFF
once TRBJ2-7 TRBV18 NA TGTGCCAGCTCACCAGCAGGGGCCTACGAGCAGTACTTC CASSPAGAYEQYF
medium-sized TRBJ1-2 TRBV20-1 NA TGCAGTGCTACAGGGGCTGGCGGCTACACCTTC CSATGAGGYTF
NA TRBJ1-5 TRBV18 TRBD1 TGTGCCAGCACCGGGACAGGGAGTCAGCCCCAGCATTTT CASTGTGSQPQHF
NA TRBJ1-6 TRBV18 TRBD1 TGTGCCAGCTCACCCGACAGGGATACGACACCCCTCCACTTT CASSPDRDTTPLHF
NA TRBJ2-2 TRBV9 NA TGTGCCAGCAGCGTACGGAGAAACACCGGGGAGCTGTTTTTT CASSVRRNTGELFF
NA TRBJ1-2 TRBV5-1 NA TGCGCCAGCAGCTTGTCTGAAGGGGGGTCTGGCTACACCTTC CASSLSEGGSGYTF
NA TRBJ1-1 TRBV10-3 NA TGTGCCATCAGTGAGCCGGGGGCAGCGAACACTGAAGCTTTCTTT CAISEPGAANTEAFF
NA TRBJ2-2 TRBV5-8 NA TGTGCCAGCATACACAAACCCGCGAACACCGGGGAGCTGTTTTTT CASIHKPANTGELFF
NA TRBJ2-7 TRBV19 NA TGTGCCAGTAACCCGACCTCCCCTGACTACGAGCAGTACTTC CASNPTSPDYEQYF
NA TRBJ1-3 TRBV7-6 NA TGTGCCAGCAGCATCGCGGCGAGCTCTGGAAACACCATATATTTT CASSIAASSGNTIYF
NA TRBJ1-3 TRBV30 NA TGTGCCTGTTTAAAAAAGTCTGGAAACACCATATATTTT CACLKKSGNTIYF
NA TRBJ1-4 TRBV4-2 NA TGTGCCAGCAGCCAACTCTGGGGAGCAGGAGCTAATGAAAAACTGTTTTTT CASSQLWGAGANEKLFF
NA TRBJ2-1 TRBV10-3 NA TGTGCCATCAGTGTTACAGGCTTCCAATCTACCAATGAGCAGTTCTTC CAISVTGFQSTNEQFF
NA TRBJ1-6 TRBV11-3 NA TGTGCCAGCAGCCTACAGGGAGGTTCACCCCTCCACTTT CASSLQGGSPLHF
NA TRBJ1-5 TRBV6-5 NA TGTGCCAGCAGTTACGGCAGGTCCCATCAGCCCCAGCATTTT CASSYGRSHQPQHF
NA TRBJ2-7 TRBV5-1 NA TGCGCCAGCAGCTTGGGGCAACCGTCCTACGAGCAGTACTTC CASSLGQPSYEQYF
NA TRBJ1-4 TRBV5-1 NA TGCGCCAGCAGCTTGGAGGGCAGGGGAGGTTTTGAAAAACTGTTTTTT CASSLEGRGGFEKLFF
NA TRBJ2-7 TRBV4-1 TRBD1 TGCGCCAGCAGCCAAGAGAGGGGACAGGGGTATGGCTACGAGCAGTACTTC CASSQERGQGYGYEQYF
NA TRBJ2-7 TRBV4-2 TRBD2 TGTGCCAGCAGCCAGACTAGCGGGGGGGTCCGGACCTACGAGCAGTACTTC CASSQTSGGVRTYEQYF
NA TRBJ1-6 TRBV7-9 NA TGTGCCAGCAGCTTAGTAGGTCGAGGTAATTCACCCCTCCACTTT CASSLVGRGNSPLHF
NA TRBJ1-1 TRBV30 TRBD1 TGTGCCTGGAGTGTAAGGGGGACAGGGAACACTGAAGCTTTCTTT CAWSVRGTGNTEAFF
NA TRBJ2-3 TRBV6-5 NA TGTGCCAGCAGAGGAAACAGTCCCACAGATACGCAGTATTTT CASRGNSPTDTQYF
NA TRBJ1-2 TRBV5-1 TRBD1 TGCGCCAGCAGCCCGGGGGGACAGGGGAACTATGGCTACACCTTC CASSPGGQGNYGYTF